This T cell receptor beta chain is drawn from a study of response to subunit inactivated influenza vaccine. A few counts support this clonotype. TCRdb independently ran MiXCR on the RT-PCR reads; one entry per CDR3 protein. The sample shows hundreds of thousands of distinct CDR3 sequences, roughly 22% of them seen only once. Germline loops: CDR1 SGHRS, CDR2 YFSETQ. The CDR3 totals 15 residues. Trimming pared 0 bases from V and 6 bases from J, leaving 12 bases between. The chain is built from TRBV5-1 and TRBJ1-4; no definite D call. The source of this sequence is a man aged 50 to 75 who received an inactivated influenza vaccine. The source material was PBMCs from blood, sampled approximately 20 months after vaccination. Here the CDR3 reads CASSLAAGKDEKLFF. The CDR3 DNA is TGCGCCAGCAGCTTGGCCGCGGGGAAGGATGAAAAACTGTTTTTT.